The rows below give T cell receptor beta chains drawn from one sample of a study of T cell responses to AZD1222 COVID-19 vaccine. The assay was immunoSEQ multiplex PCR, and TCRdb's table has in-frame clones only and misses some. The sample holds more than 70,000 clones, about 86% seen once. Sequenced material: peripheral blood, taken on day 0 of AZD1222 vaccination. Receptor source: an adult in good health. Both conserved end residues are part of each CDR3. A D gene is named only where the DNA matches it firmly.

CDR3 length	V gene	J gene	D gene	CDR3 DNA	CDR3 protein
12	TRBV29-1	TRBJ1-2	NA	TGCAGCGTTGAATCGGGGGGTGGAGGCTACACCTTC	CSVESGGGGYTF
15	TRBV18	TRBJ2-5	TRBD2	TGTGCCAGCTCAACCACTAGCGTAGCCCAAGAGACCCAGTACTTC	CASSTTSVAQETQYF
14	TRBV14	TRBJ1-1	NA	TGTGCCAGCAGCCAAGTTGTAAGAGTCACTGAAGCTTTCTTT	CASSQVVRVTEAFF
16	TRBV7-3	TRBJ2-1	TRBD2	TGTGCCAGCAGCCCAGGACTAGCGGGAGCCTACAATGAGCAGTTCTTC	CASSPGLAGAYNEQFF
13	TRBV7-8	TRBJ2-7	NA	TGTGCCAGCAGCTTGGACCGGACCTACGAGCAGTACTTC	CASSLDRTYEQYF
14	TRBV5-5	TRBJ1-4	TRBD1	TGTGCCAGCAGCTGGACAGGGGGAGCGGAAAAACTGTTTTTT	CASSWTGGAEKLFF
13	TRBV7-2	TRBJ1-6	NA	TGTGCCAGCAGCTTAAATGCAGAGCCATCCCTCCACTTT	CASSLNAEPSLHF
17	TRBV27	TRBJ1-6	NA	TGTGCCAGCAGGTCCGGACCGTCCAGCTCCTATAATTCACCCCTCCACTTT	CASRSGPSSSYNSPLHF
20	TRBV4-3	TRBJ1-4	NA	TGCGCCAGCAGCCAAGATCTTCCTACATGGGCCGCTGCAACTAATGAAAAACTGTTTTTT	CASSQDLPTWAAATNEKLFF
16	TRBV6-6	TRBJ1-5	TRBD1	TGTGCCAGCAGTTACCAAGACAGGGGGATAAGTCAGCCCCAGCATTTT	CASSYQDRGISQPQHF